Listed here is a single T cell receptor beta chain. Its antigen remains unidentified. The data belong to a study of beta chain features in type 1 diabetes. Points from the study as a whole: Among patients with Type 1 diabetes, TCRB CDR3s were moderately but significantly shorter in every one of the four CD4+ subsets.

Of the isolated RNA, all was reverse transcribed, and so the sequenced material was expressed TCRB transcripts. Profiled with immunoSEQ multiplex PCR; TCRdb holds only in-frame clones, not every one. Of 300,000 to 450,000 clones listed, around 9.6% are singletons. The sequenced sample was central memory CD4+ T cells from blood. The receptor was isolated from a man aged 25 to 40 with type 1 diabetes.

The CDR3 reads CASSRLRGSSYEQYF. The CDR3 DNA reads as TGTGCCAGCAGTAGACTCAGGGGGTCGTCCTACGAGCAGTACTTC. The chain couples TRBV7-8 to TRBJ2-7; TRBD1 agrees at 7 bases. The CDR3 is 15 residues long. Germline trimming cut 6 bases from V and 1 base from J; bases unmatched to any gene: 9. Germline CDR1 reads SGHVS; CDR2 reads FQNEAQ.